The 30 T cell receptor beta chains below all came from one sample that was sequenced in a study of T cell responses to AZD1222 COVID-19 vaccine. This table comes from immunoSEQ multiplex PCR, and its TCRdb copy is limited to in-frame clones, with some not included. The sample has over 65,000 clones; around 85% are singletons. The sequencing here drew on peripheral blood, taken on day 0 of AZD1222 vaccination. These receptors came from an adult in good health.

This clone was detected only once. The chain links TRBV4-1 to TRBJ2-5; 15 positions match TRBD2. Germline trimming cut 0 bases from V and 6 bases from J; bases unmatched to any gene: 5. This CDR3 spans 17 amino acids. CDR1 is MGHRA and CDR2 is YSYEKL in the germline V gene. For the CDR3, the DNA is TGCGCCAGCAGCCAAGATGGGACTAGCGGGGGGCTAAAGACCCAGTACTTC. Translated, it gives CASSQDGTSGGLKTQYF.

The rearrangement uses TRBV7-2 and TRBJ2-1; the match to TRBD1 covers 7 bases. Trimming removed 5 bases from V and 1 base from J; junction bases left unmatched: 5. In germline, CDR1 is SGHTA, CDR2 FQGNSA. The CDR3 spans 15 residues. This CDR3 reads CASSQDRASYNEQFF. The CDR3 DNA reads as TGTGCCAGCAGCCAAGACAGGGCGTCCTACAATGAGCAGTTCTTC.

J is TRBJ2-2 and V is TRBV10-3, with 9 bases lining up with TRBD2. The CDR3 is 15 amino acids. Germline V CDR1 and CDR2: ENHRY, SYGVKD. Trimming removed 7 bases from V and 6 bases from J; junction bases left unmatched: 9. The CDR3 DNA follows: TGTGCCATCAAGAATTCTAGCGGGATGGCCGGGGAGCTGTTTTTT. It is translated as CAIKNSSGMAGELFF.

The gene calls are TRBV28 and TRBJ1-3; no clear D gene. Germline CDR1 reads MDHEN; CDR2 reads SYDVKM. The CDR3 is 14 amino acids. Trimming took 6 bases from V and 2 from J, leaving 11 bases between them. DNA of the CDR3: TGTGCCAGCAGCCTCACCCGGGCTGGAAACACCATATATTTT. Translated, it gives CASSLTRAGNTIYF.

The V gene is TRBV6-5, the J gene TRBJ1-3; the D is unclear. Germline-derived CDR1 and CDR2 are MNHEY and SVGAGI. This CDR3 region has 15 residues. The V and J ends lost 7 bases and 2 bases respectively, with 15 bases between them. The CDR3 reads CASTLHRGTGNTIYF. The CDR3 coding sequence is TGTGCCAGCACTTTACATCGGGGTACTGGAAACACCATATATTTT.

In this sample, this clone turned up a few times. The DNA for the CDR3 is TGCGCCAGCAGCCAAGAAGGGACAGGGACTTCCTACGAGCAGTACTTC. It specifies CASSQEGTGTSYEQYF. The rearrangement links TRBV4-3 to TRBJ2-7; 9 bases map to TRBD1. This CDR3 region has 16 residues. Germline lookup yields CDR1 LGHNA and CDR2 YSLEER. J gave up 1 base and V 0 bases, and 4 bases lay outside the gene matches.

V usage is TRBV19 and J usage is TRBJ2-7, with unresolved D. With 0 bases removed from V and 2 bases from J, the gap between germline ends came to 11 bases. Germline V gives CDR1 LNHDA, CDR2 SQIVND (reference sequence). CDR3 length: 15 amino acids. CDR3 sequence reads: CASSIDTRPTYEQYF. For the CDR3, the DNA is TGTGCCAGTAGTATAGATACCAGGCCTACCTACGAGCAGTACTTC.

This clone occurred once. The rearrangement links TRBV6-6 to TRBJ1-1; TRBD1 aligns across 12 bases. Trimming removed 2 bases from V and 4 bases from J; junction bases left unmatched: 2. Germline CDR1 MNHNY, CDR2 SVGAGI (reference sequence). There are 15 residues in the CDR3. CDR3 nucleotides: TGTGCCAGCAGTTACGCGGGACAGGGGGCCACTGAAGCTTTCTTT. As protein: CASSYAGQGATEAFF.

The chain is built from TRBV6-5 and TRBJ2-7, with D perhaps TRBD1 (5 bases). The CDR3 runs to 15 residues. CDR1 is MNHEY, CDR2 SVGAGI, per germline. Between the trimmed V and J ends, which lost 6 bases and 0 bases, there was a span of 15 bases. CDR3 nucleotide sequence: TGTGCCAGCAGCCCCTACACAGGTTCCTCCTACGAGCAGTACTTC. As protein: CASSPYTGSSYEQYF.

This chain connects TRBV3-1 (or the pseudogene TRBV3-2) to TRBJ1-3; D remains unclear. Trimming left V 0 bases short and J 3 bases short, with 6 bases between. The CDR3 has 14 amino acids. The germline V gene has CDR1 LGHDT and CDR2 YNNKEL (reference sequence). The CDR3 reads CASSQDPGGNTIYF. Here the CDR3 DNA reads TGTGCCAGCAGCCAAGATCCGGGTGGAAACACCATATATTTT.

The chain has TRBV7-2 and TRBJ2-7; D is unclear. CDR1 and CDR2 from the germline V gene are SGHTA and FQGNSA. The CDR3 runs to 13 residues. With 2 bases removed from V and 4 bases from J, the gap between germline ends came to 9 bases. The CDR3 nucleotides read TGTGCCAGCAGCTTAAGGAATATATACGAGCAGTACTTC. This sequence encodes CASSLRNIYEQYF.

This clone was counted a single time. This chain uses TRBV24-1 with TRBJ1-6; D gene unclear. V dropped 3 bases and J dropped 8 bases, with 16 bases sitting between them. Germline V gives CDR1 KGHDR, CDR2 SFDVKD. The CDR3 is 16 amino acids. In nucleotides, the CDR3 is TGTGCCACCAGTGATCTAGAAGTAAGTGCGGATTCACCCCTCCACTTT. Residues: CATSDLEVSADSPLHF.

This chain connects TRBV28 to TRBJ1-2, with TRBD1 identical over 9 bases. The V gene's germline CDR1 is MDHEN and CDR2 SYDVKM. This CDR3 spans 14 amino acids. V lost 4 bases to trimming and J lost 7 bases; unmatched junction nucleotides: 7. In DNA, the CDR3 is TGTGCCAGCAGTTACAGGGGGCGCTTGGTTGGCTACACCTTC. Translated: CASSYRGRLVGYTF.

This sequence joins TRBV6-5 and TRBJ2-2; perhaps D is TRBD1 or TRBD2 (5 bases each). The CDR3 extends over 13 amino acids. The V end was cut by 2 bases, the J end by 7 bases, with 8 bases between. Germline V gene data show CDR1 as MNHEY and CDR2 as SVGAGI. The CDR3 DNA is TGTGCCAGCAGTTACGGGGGAAACGGGGAGCTGTTTTTT. This codes for CASSYGGNGELFF.

Here the CDR3 DNA reads TGTGCCAGCAGCGTATCAATCCAACGGGATACGCAGTATTTT. Residues: CASSVSIQRDTQYF. The chain carries TRBV9 and TRBJ2-3, with no clear D. This CDR3 has 14 residues. The ends were cut back, 1 base at V and 6 bases at J, with 12 bases in the middle. CDR1 is SGDLS, CDR2 YYNGEE, per germline.

This clone was seen a single time. V usage is TRBV28 and J usage is TRBJ1-5; D is unclear. Germline V gives CDR1 MDHEN, CDR2 SYDVKM. This CDR3 has 16 residues. V lost 2 bases and J lost 4, with 15 bases in between. The CDR3 region has the DNA TGTGCCAGCAGTTTACCGGGAAGTAGTAGGAATCAGCCCCAGCATTTT. Amino acid sequence: CASSLPGSSRNQPQHF.

This chain joins TRBV19 and TRBJ1-5, with 11 bases aligning to TRBD1. Germline assignment: CDR1 LNHDA and CDR2 SQIVND (reference sequence). V was pared by 4 bases and J by 2 bases, with 4 bases of the junction left unmatched. This CDR3 is 16 amino acids long. Written as DNA, the CDR3 is TGTGCCAGTAGTACGGGACAGGGGGTGGGCAATCAGCCCCAGCATTTT. Translating gives CASSTGQGVGNQPQHF.

The V gene is TRBV19, the J gene TRBJ2-7, with 8 bases lining up with TRBD1. Per the germline V gene, CDR1 is LNHDA and CDR2 is SQIVND (reference sequence). The CDR3 has 18 amino acids. V shed 9 bases and J 3 bases; nucleotides not matched to a gene: 22. The CDR3 here is CASGEVSGWGQEHYEQYF. The CDR3 region has the DNA TGTGCCAGCGGGGAGGTTTCGGGCTGGGGACAGGAGCACTACGAGCAGTACTTC.

The V gene is TRBV12-3 or TRBV12-4, the J gene TRBJ1-5; D is uncertain. The V gene lost 0 bases and the J gene lost 4 bases, with 4 bases spanning the gap. The CDR3 consists of 13 residues. Written as DNA, the CDR3 is TGTGCCAGCAGTTTAGCAGAGAATCAGCCCCAGCATTTT. Amino acids: CASSLAENQPQHF.

The rearrangement joins TRBV6-5 to TRBJ2-2; weak D call: TRBD2 (7 bases). The CDR3 runs 15 residues. CDR1 and CDR2 (germline): MNHEY, SVGAGI. The germline V and J ends were trimmed by 8 bases and 6 bases, with 19 bases remaining between them. The CDR3 is CASSEGGAVAGELFF. The CDR3 nucleotides read TGTGCCAGCTCAGAAGGGGGGGCTGTGGCCGGGGAGCTGTTTTTT.

The gene calls are TRBV21-1 and TRBJ2-1; the D segment call TRBD2 is taken from the table without a DNA check. TRBV21-1 is annotated as a pseudogene. The CDR3 has 15 residues. CDR3 nucleotide sequence: TGTGCCAGCAGCACCGATCGAGGGCTAGCCAATGAGCAGTTCTTC. Translated: CASSTDRGLANEQFF.

Worth noting for this clone: Within the sample, other DNA sequences also encode this same CDR3. The chain uses TRBV5-1 and TRBJ1-5; D remains ambiguous. The V end was cut by 0 bases, the J end by 3 bases, with 7 bases between. This CDR3 is 14 amino acids long. Germline CDR1 is SGHRS and CDR2 is YFSETQ. The CDR3 is CASSLEGNNQPQHF. DNA of the CDR3: TGCGCCAGCAGCTTGGAAGGGAACAATCAGCCCCAGCATTTT. The complete variable domain, with remaining parts taken from reference TRBV5-1 and TRBJ1-5, reads KAGVTQTPRYLIKTRGQQVTLSCSPISGHRSVSWYQQTPGQGLQFLFEYFSETQRNKGNFPGRFSGRQFSNSRSEMNVSTLELGDSALYLCASSLEGNNQPQHFGDGTRLSIL.

This chain uses TRBV18 with TRBJ1-3; the match to TRBD1 covers 7 bases. This CDR3 is 15 amino acids long. Trimming removed 6 bases from V and 0 bases from J; junction bases left unmatched: 5. Germline CDR1 and CDR2: KGHSH and LQKENI. The CDR3 protein is CASSEDRYSGNTIYF. CDR3 sequence (DNA): TGTGCCAGCTCGGAGGACAGGTACTCTGGAAACACCATATATTTT.

The chain combines TRBV29-1 with TRBJ1-2; 7 nucleotides match TRBD1. Trimming removed 2 bases from V and 6 bases from J; junction bases left unmatched: 3. Germline CDR1 and CDR2: SQVTM and ANQGSEA. This CDR3 spans 12 amino acids. The CDR3 here is CSVEKGGDGYTF. The DNA of the CDR3 is TGCAGCGTTGAAAAAGGGGGCGATGGCTACACCTTC.

The chain couples TRBV7-8 to TRBJ1-5; the D gene is possibly TRBD1 (6 bases). The V gene's germline CDR1 is SGHVS and CDR2 FQNEAQ. CDR3 size: 18 residues. The V end was cut by 4 bases, the J end by 0 bases, with 19 bases between. CDR3 in amino acids: CASSSNSQGSYSNQPQHF. In DNA, the CDR3 is TGTGCCAGCAGCTCGAACTCACAGGGATCCTATAGCAATCAGCCCCAGCATTTT.

The chain links TRBV24-1 to TRBJ1-2; D possibly corresponds to TRBD1 (6 bases). Trimming cost V 1 base and J 2 bases, with 10 bases left between them. This CDR3 has 15 amino acids. From germline, CDR1 is KGHDR and CDR2 SFDVKD. DNA for the CDR3: TGTGCCACCAGTGATTTTGGGCAGGGGAACTATGGCTACACCTTC. Protein sequence: CATSDFGQGNYGYTF.

This clone was picked up a small number of times. The V gene is TRBV11-2, the J gene TRBJ1-4, with D tentatively TRBD1 (5 bases). Germline CDR1 SGHAT, CDR2 FQNNGV. CDR3 length: 16 amino acids. V gave up 5 bases and J gave up 4 bases, with 17 bases separating them. As DNA, the CDR3 is TGTGCCAGCAGCCCGGCTTTTGGGGGGTTTAATGAAAAACTGTTTTTT. Amino acid sequence: CASSPAFGGFNEKLFF. Full variable domain (missing parts from reference TRBV11-2 and TRBJ1-4): EAGVAQSPRYKIIEKRQSVAFWCNPISGHATLYWYQQILGQGPKLLIQFQNNGVVDDSQLPKDRFSAERLKGVDSTLKIQPAKLEDSAVYLCASSPAFGGFNEKLFFGSGTQLSVL.

The chain has TRBV4-1 and TRBJ1-1; D gene unclear. Germline lookup yields CDR1 MGHRA and CDR2 YSYEKL. The CDR3 is 12 residues long. V dropped 5 bases and J dropped 6 bases, with 10 bases sitting between them. Here the CDR3 reads CASSSDRAEAFF. The CDR3 nucleotides are TGCGCCAGCAGCTCGGACCGAGCTGAAGCTTTCTTT.

The V and J genes are TRBV24-1 and TRBJ1-1; no clear D. CDR3 length: 13 amino acids. V was clipped by 0 bases and J by 10 bases, with 11 bases between them. Germline V gene lookup returns CDR1 KGHDR and CDR2 SFDVKD. The CDR3 DNA reads TGTGCCACCAGTGATTTGGGGTCTGCTGGAGCTTTCTTT. Translating it yields CATSDLGSAGAFF.

The chain is built from TRBV18 and TRBJ2-3, with unresolved D. CDR3 size: 16 residues. The germline V and J ends were trimmed by 2 bases and 2 bases, with 14 bases remaining between them. Germline CDR1 is KGHSH and CDR2 is LQKENI. CDR3 region: CASSPRPGGATDTQYF. CDR3 sequence (DNA): TGTGCCAGCTCACCAAGGCCCGGCGGAGCCACAGATACGCAGTATTTT.